This is a list of T cell receptor beta chains from one sample in a study of blood T cells in healthy people across ages. Via MiXCR, TCRdb re-called the 5' RACE reads, giving one row per CDR3 protein. The sample shows roughly 1.6 million distinct CDR3 sequences, roughly 32% of them seen only once. Sequenced material: blood. These TCRs come from a woman aged 25 to 45 in good health. The CDR3 runs from the conserved cysteine through the conserved F or W. D genes are given only for firm matches. Clone sizes are given selectively: once, few, many, or a class where the clone is expanded.

V	D	J	size	CDR3	DNA
TRBV9	NA	TRBJ1-2	NA	CASSTTVEGYTF	TGTGCCAGCAGCACGACAGTGGAAGGCTACACCTTC
TRBV9	NA	TRBJ2-1	NA	CASSALYSADEQFF	TGTGCCAGCAGCGCCCTTTATTCCGCCGATGAGCAGTTCTTC
TRBV27	TRBD2	TRBJ2-3	few	CASSLLAGWNTQYF	TGTGCCAGCAGTTTACTAGCGGGTTGGAATACGCAGTATTTT
TRBV5-1	NA	TRBJ2-3	many	CASSSGHGSGADTQYF	TGCGCCAGCAGCTCCGGCCACGGGAGTGGGGCAGATACGCAGTATTTT
TRBV6-2/TRBV6-3	NA	TRBJ2-2	NA	CASSRAGELFF	TGTGCCAGCAGTCGGGCCGGGGAGCTGTTTTTT
TRBV7-9	TRBD2	TRBJ2-5	NA	CASSVRDGLAGAETKETQYF	TGTGCCAGCAGCGTTCGGGACGGACTAGCGGGGGCCGAAACAAAAGAGACCCAGTACTTC
TRBV20-1	NA	TRBJ2-7	NA	CSARMEYEQYF	TGCAGTGCTAGGATGGAGTACGAGCAGTACTTC
TRBV2	TRBD2	TRBJ2-3	NA	CASSDLAGGADTQYF	TGTGCCAGCAGTGATCTAGCGGGAGGAGCAGATACGCAGTATTTT
TRBV6-1	NA	TRBJ1-2	few	CASSEGGHSYGYTF	TGTGCCAGCAGTGAAGGGGGACATTCCTATGGCTACACCTTC
TRBV20-1	NA	TRBJ2-7	few	CSALLGEQYF	TGCAGTGCCCTCCTGGGCGAGCAGTACTTC
TRBV20-1	NA	TRBJ2-5	NA	CSASSQEAQYF	TGCAGTGCTAGCAGCCAAGAGGCCCAGTACTTC
TRBV5-1	NA	TRBJ2-1	NA	CASSLSPQGSYYNEQFF	TGCGCCAGCAGCTTATCCCCACAGGGTAGTTACTACAATGAGCAGTTCTTC
TRBV6-1	NA	TRBJ2-5	few	CASSAREMETQYF	TGTGCCAGCAGTGCTCGGGAAATGGAGACCCAGTACTTC
TRBV29-1	TRBD2	TRBJ2-3	many	CSVVLAGRNTQYF	TGCAGCGTTGTACTAGCGGGGAGGAATACGCAGTATTTT
TRBV12-5	TRBD1	TRBJ1-2	NA	CASGAGQTTYGYTF	TGTGCTAGTGGGGCGGGACAGACGACCTATGGCTACACCTTC
TRBV6-1	TRBD1	TRBJ1-5	NA	CASSTRQGDGNQPQHF	TGTGCCAGCAGTACCAGACAGGGGGACGGCAATCAGCCCCAGCATTTT
TRBV27	NA	TRBJ2-3	NA	CASSSGTRSTDTQYF	TGTGCCAGCAGTTCCGGGACCCGTAGCACAGATACGCAGTATTTT
TRBV9	NA	TRBJ1-4	few	CASSVDATNEKLFF	TGTGCCAGCAGCGTAGACGCGACTAATGAAAAACTGTTTTTT
TRBV5-1	TRBD1	TRBJ1-6	NA	CASSLAQGQGDSPLHF	TGCGCCAGCAGCTTGGCACAGGGACAGGGTGATTCACCCCTCCACTTT
TRBV6-1	NA	TRBJ1-1	few	CATEQGIVTEAFF	TGTGCCACCGAACAGGGTATAGTAACTGAAGCTTTCTTT
TRBV4-2	NA	TRBJ2-1	few	CASRSFGSSYNEQFF	TGTGCCAGCCGTTCTTTCGGGAGCTCCTACAATGAGCAGTTCTTC
TRBV20-1	TRBD2	TRBJ2-7	NA	CSARGGGGGGEQYF	TGCAGTGCTAGAGGGGGTGGCGGGGGTGGAGAGCAGTACTTC
TRBV7-2	TRBD1	TRBJ2-1	few	CASSPSTGKHNEQFF	TGTGCCAGCAGCCCCTCGACAGGGAAGCACAATGAGCAGTTCTTC
TRBV9	TRBD2	TRBJ2-5	NA	CASGARGGQETQYF	TGTGCCAGCGGCGCGAGGGGAGGGCAAGAGACCCAGTACTTC
TRBV4-1	TRBD2	TRBJ2-5	few	CASSRGEGKETQYF	TGCGCCAGCAGTCGCGGGGAGGGGAAAGAGACCCAGTACTTC
TRBV14	NA	TRBJ2-7	few	CASSQETGSYEQYF	TGTGCCAGCAGCCAAGAAACGGGTTCCTACGAGCAGTACTTC
TRBV5-1	NA	TRBJ2-3	NA	CASSLGRGPRADTQYF	TGCGCCAGCAGCTTGGGGAGGGGACCCCGAGCAGATACGCAGTATTTT
TRBV27	NA	TRBJ2-5	many	CASSLSQGHPQETQYF	TGTGCCAGCAGTTTATCACAGGGCCACCCTCAAGAGACCCAGTACTTC
TRBV7-2	NA	TRBJ2-3	NA	CASSLRLDHRTDTQYF	TGTGCCAGCAGCTTAAGGTTGGACCATCGCACAGATACGCAGTATTTT
TRBV4-1	NA	TRBJ1-2	few	CASSQVSVYRTTGYTF	TGCGCCAGCAGCCAAGTCTCAGTTTACAGAACAACTGGCTACACCTTC
TRBV5-1	TRBD1	TRBJ1-2	few	CASSAQDRTNYGYTF	TGCGCCAGCAGCGCCCAGGACAGGACTAACTATGGCTACACCTTC
TRBV29-1	NA	TRBJ1-1	few	CSVAGAPGAGTEAFF	TGCAGCGTCGCAGGGGCCCCAGGGGCCGGCACTGAAGCTTTCTTT
TRBV20-1	TRBD2	TRBJ2-3	NA	CSLPGLVPDTQYF	TGCAGTCTTCCGGGACTAGTCCCAGATACGCAGTATTTT
TRBV6-4	NA	TRBJ2-1	few	CASSDSGLATYNEQFF	TGTGCCAGCAGTGACTCTGGTCTAGCCACCTACAATGAGCAGTTCTTC
TRBV7-9	NA	TRBJ1-1	NA	CASSSGAGWDTEAFF	TGTGCCAGCAGCTCCGGGGCCGGGTGGGACACTGAAGCTTTCTTT
TRBV6-5	TRBD1	TRBJ1-1	NA	CASTGGFRTEAFF	TGTGCCAGCACAGGGGGGTTCCGCACTGAAGCTTTCTTT
TRBV5-1	TRBD2	TRBJ2-1	NA	CASSLHIGAGASIEQFF	TGCGCCAGCAGCTTGCATATAGGAGCGGGAGCTTCAATTGAGCAGTTCTTC
TRBV27	NA	TRBJ2-1	few	CASSFMFGHSSPGEQFF	TGTGCCAGCAGTTTCATGTTCGGACACTCATCCCCAGGTGAGCAGTTCTTC
TRBV9	NA	TRBJ2-7	NA	CASSADSLPYEQYF	TGTGCCAGCAGCGCTGACAGTTTACCCTACGAGCAGTACTTC
TRBV11-2	TRBD2	TRBJ2-5	NA	CASSRGLAVAVPQETQYF	TGTGCCAGCAGCCGGGGACTAGCGGTGGCTGTCCCCCAAGAGACCCAGTACTTC
TRBV6-2/TRBV6-3	NA	TRBJ1-5	NA	CATFPTGGAQPQHF	TGTGCCACCTTCCCCACCGGGGGAGCTCAGCCCCAGCATTTT
TRBV13	NA	TRBJ1-1	NA	CASAGGEGTEAFF	TGTGCCAGCGCGGGGGGCGAGGGCACTGAAGCTTTCTTT
TRBV20-1	NA	TRBJ2-3	NA	CGASEPSSTDTQYF	TGCGGTGCTAGTGAACCTTCTAGCACAGATACGCAGTATTTT
TRBV5-1	NA	TRBJ2-3	few	CASSLVPGPITDTQYF	TGCGCCAGCAGCTTGGTCCCGGGACCAATCACAGATACGCAGTATTTT
TRBV29-1	NA	TRBJ2-1	many	CSVDSGTNEQFF	TGCAGCGTGGATTCCGGGACAAATGAGCAGTTCTTC
TRBV28	NA	TRBJ2-7	few	CASRWGGSSYEQYF	TGTGCCAGCAGATGGGGGGGCAGCTCCTACGAGCAGTACTTC
TRBV20-1	NA	TRBJ2-1	NA	CSARSPGGGSSYNEQFF	TGCAGTGCTAGATCCCCAGGGGGGGGAAGCTCCTACAATGAGCAGTTCTTC
TRBV9	TRBD1	TRBJ2-1	NA	CASSVVGTGYNEQFF	TGTGCCAGCAGCGTAGTAGGGACAGGGTACAATGAGCAGTTCTTC
TRBV28	TRBD2	TRBJ2-7	once	CASSPGGVSGRAGLPYEQYF	TGTGCCAGCAGTCCGGGAGGGGTTTCGGGACGAGCGGGATTACCCTACGAGCAGTACTTC
TRBV4-1	TRBD2	TRBJ2-1	few	CASSQIRPGLAGVGTYNEQFF	TGCGCCAGCAGCCAAATTCGACCGGGACTAGCGGGAGTAGGGACCTACAATGAGCAGTTCTTC
TRBV20-1	NA	TRBJ2-3	NA	CSAPPMGVGTQYF	TGCAGTGCTCCTCCCATGGGGGTCGGTACGCAGTATTTT
TRBV6-1	NA	TRBJ2-3	few	CASSELLQGETDTQYF	TGTGCCAGCAGTGAACTTTTGCAGGGCGAGACAGATACGCAGTATTTT
TRBV29-1	TRBD1	TRBJ1-3	few	CSGAAGGSGNTIYF	TGCAGCGGTGCCGCAGGGGGTTCTGGAAACACCATATATTTT
TRBV6-2/TRBV6-3	TRBD2	TRBJ2-5	NA	CASSYSKVAGGPPRGYQETQYF	TGTGCCAGCAGTTACTCGAAGGTAGCGGGGGGTCCCCCGAGGGGGTACCAAGAGACCCAGTACTTC